The TCR beta chain described here comes from a study of memory CD4+ T cells and cytomegalovirus serostatus. The sort gate was single viable CD3+CD4+CD8-CD45RO+ cells for memory CD4+ T cells. CD4+ T cells were isolated by positive magnetic selection. Some clones are missing from TCRdb's copy, which holds only in-frame ones; the method was immunoSEQ multiplex PCR. Of about 61,000 clones in the sample, over 60% are singletons; the top ten hold 0.5% to 0.55%. Germline values: CDR1 MNHEY, CDR2 SVGAGI. The CDR3 consists of 12 residues. The ends were cut back, 0 bases at V and 13 bases at J, with 12 bases in the middle.

Sequenced input: memory CD4+ T cells from blood. This clonotype was sampled from an adult in good health and CMV-seronegative. Some clones in this sample may be carry-over from other donors' samples. The chain couples TRBV6-5 to TRBJ1-2; D possibly corresponds to TRBD1 (5 bases). The CDR3 reads CASSYSTERFTF. CDR3 nucleotides: TGTGCCAGCAGTTACTCGACAGAAAGATTCACCTTC.